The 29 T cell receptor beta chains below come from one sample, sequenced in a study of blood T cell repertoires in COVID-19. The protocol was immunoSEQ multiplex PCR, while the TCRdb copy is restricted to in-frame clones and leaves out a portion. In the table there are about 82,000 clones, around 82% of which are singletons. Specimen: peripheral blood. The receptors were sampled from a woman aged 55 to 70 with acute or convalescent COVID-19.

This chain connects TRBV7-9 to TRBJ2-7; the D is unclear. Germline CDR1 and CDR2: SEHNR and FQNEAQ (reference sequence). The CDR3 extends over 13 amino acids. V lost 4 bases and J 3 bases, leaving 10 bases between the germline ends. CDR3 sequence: CASSYDTLYEQYF. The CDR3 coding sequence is TGTGCCAGCAGCTATGACACTCTCTACGAGCAGTACTTC.

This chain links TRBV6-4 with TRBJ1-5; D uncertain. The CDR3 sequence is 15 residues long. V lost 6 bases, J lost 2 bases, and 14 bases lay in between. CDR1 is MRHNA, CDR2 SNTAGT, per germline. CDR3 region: CASSPEGGGNQPQHF. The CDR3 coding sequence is TGTGCCAGCAGCCCGGAGGGAGGAGGCAATCAGCCCCAGCATTTT.

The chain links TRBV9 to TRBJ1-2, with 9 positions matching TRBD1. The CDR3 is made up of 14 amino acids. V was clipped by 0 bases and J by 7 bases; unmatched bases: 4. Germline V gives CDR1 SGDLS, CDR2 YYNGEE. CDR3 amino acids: CASSVAQGAGGYTF. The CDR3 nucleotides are TGTGCCAGCAGCGTAGCACAGGGGGCGGGTGGCTACACCTTC.

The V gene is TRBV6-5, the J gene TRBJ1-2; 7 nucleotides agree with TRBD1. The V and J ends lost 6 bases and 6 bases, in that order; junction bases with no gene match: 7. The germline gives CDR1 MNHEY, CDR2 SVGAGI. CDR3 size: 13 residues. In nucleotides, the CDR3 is TGTGCCAGCAGGTTGACAGGGCTAAATGGCTACACCTTC. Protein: CASRLTGLNGYTF.

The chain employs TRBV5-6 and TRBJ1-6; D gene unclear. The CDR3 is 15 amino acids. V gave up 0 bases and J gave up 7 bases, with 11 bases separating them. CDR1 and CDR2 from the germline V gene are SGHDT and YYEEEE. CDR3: CASSLGRAGNSPLHF. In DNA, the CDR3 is TGTGCCAGCAGCTTGGGACGGGCGGGAAATTCACCCCTCCACTTT.

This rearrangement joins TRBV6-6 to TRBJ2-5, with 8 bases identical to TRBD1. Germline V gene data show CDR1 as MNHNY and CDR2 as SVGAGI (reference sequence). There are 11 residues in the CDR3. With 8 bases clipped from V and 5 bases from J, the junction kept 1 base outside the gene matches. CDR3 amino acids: CASGTGETQYF. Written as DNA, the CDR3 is TGTGCCAGCGGGACAGGCGAGACCCAGTACTTC.

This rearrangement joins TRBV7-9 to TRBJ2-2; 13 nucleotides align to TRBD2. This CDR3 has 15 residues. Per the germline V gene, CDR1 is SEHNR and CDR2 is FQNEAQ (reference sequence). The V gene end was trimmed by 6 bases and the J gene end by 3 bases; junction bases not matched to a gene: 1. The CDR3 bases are TGTGCCAGCAGGACTAGCGGGGGGCACACCGGGGAGCTGTTTTTT. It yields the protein CASRTSGGHTGELFF. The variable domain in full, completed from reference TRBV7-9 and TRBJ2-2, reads DTGVSQNPRHKITKRGQNVTFRCDPISEHNRLYWYRQTLGQGPEFLTYFQNEAQLEKSRLLSDRFSAERPKGSFSTLEIQRTEQGDSAMYLCASRTSGGHTGELFFGEGSRLTVL.

Written as DNA, the CDR3 is TGCGCCAGCAGCCAAGATGGGCACAACGATCTTACAGAGCAGTACTTC. Translating gives CASSQDGHNDLTEQYF. V and J are TRBV4-1 and TRBJ2-7; D is undetermined. The CDR3 loop spans 16 amino acids. V was cut by 0 bases and J by 7 bases, with 19 bases left in between. The germline gives CDR1 MGHRA, CDR2 YSYEKL.

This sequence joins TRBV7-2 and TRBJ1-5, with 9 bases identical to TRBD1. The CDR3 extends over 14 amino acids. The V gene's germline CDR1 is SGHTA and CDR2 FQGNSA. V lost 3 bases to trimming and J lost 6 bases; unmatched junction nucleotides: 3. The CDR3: CASSFGQGIQPQHF. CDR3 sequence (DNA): TGTGCCAGCAGCTTCGGACAGGGGATTCAGCCCCAGCATTTT. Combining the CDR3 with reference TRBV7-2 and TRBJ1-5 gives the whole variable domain GAGVSQSPSNKVTEKGKDVELRCDPISGHTALYWYRQSLGQGLEFLIYFQGNSAPDKSGLPSDRFSAERTGGSVSTLTIQRTQQEDSAVYLCASSFGQGIQPQHFGDGTRLSIL.

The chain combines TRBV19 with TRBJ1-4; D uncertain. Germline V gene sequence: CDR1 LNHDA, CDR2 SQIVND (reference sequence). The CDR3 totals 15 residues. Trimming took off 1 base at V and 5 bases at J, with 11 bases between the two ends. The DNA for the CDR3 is TGTGCCAGTAGTATAGGGGCAGCGGACAATGAAAAACTGTTTTTT. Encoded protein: CASSIGAADNEKLFF.

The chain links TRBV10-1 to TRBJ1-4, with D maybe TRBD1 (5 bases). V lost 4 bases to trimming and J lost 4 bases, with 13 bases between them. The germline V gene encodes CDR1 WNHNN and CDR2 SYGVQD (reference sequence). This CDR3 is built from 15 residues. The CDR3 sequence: CASSAWAGLNEKLFF. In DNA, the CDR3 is TGCGCCAGCAGTGCGTGGGCGGGACTTAATGAAAAACTGTTTTTT.

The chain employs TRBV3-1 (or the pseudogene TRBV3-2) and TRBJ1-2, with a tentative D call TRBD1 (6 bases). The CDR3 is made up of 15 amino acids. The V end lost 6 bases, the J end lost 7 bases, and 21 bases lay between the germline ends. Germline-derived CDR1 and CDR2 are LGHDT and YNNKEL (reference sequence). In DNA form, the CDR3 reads TGTGCCAGCAGACAAACGGGGGGCGGGGTACGTGGCTACACCTTC. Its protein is CASRQTGGGVRGYTF.

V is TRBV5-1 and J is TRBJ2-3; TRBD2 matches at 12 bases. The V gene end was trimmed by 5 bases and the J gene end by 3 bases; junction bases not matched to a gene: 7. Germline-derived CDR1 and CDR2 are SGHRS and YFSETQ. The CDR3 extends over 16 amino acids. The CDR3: CASRLLAGGPTDTQYF. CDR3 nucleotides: TGCGCCAGCAGACTGCTAGCGGGGGGGCCGACAGATACGCAGTATTTT.

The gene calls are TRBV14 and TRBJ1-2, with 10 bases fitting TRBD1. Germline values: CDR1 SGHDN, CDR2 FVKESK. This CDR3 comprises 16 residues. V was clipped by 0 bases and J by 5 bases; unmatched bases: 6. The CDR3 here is CASSQDITGQGYGYTF. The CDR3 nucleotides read TGTGCCAGCAGCCAAGACATTACGGGACAGGGGTATGGCTACACCTTC.

CDR3 DNA: TGTGCCAGCAGTCCTAGGGGGGGGAACTCCTACGAGCAGTACTTC. Protein: CASSPRGGNSYEQYF. The chain joins TRBV6-5 to TRBJ2-7; perhaps TRBD2 as D (7 bases). Per the germline V gene, CDR1 is MNHEY and CDR2 is SVGAGI. V lost 5 bases and J lost 0, with 14 bases in between. The CDR3 is made up of 15 amino acids.

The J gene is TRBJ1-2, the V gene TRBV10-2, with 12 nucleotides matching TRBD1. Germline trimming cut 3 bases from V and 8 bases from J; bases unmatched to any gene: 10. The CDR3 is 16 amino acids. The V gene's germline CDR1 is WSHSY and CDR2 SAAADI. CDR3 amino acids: CASSDFSGQGANGYTF. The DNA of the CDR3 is TGCGCCAGCAGTGATTTTTCGGGACAGGGGGCTAACGGCTACACCTTC.

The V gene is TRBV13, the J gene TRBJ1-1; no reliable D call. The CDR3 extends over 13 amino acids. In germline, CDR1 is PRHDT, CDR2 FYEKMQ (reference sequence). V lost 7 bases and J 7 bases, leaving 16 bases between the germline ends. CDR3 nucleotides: TGTGCCAGCAACTTTCCCGCGGGCGTTGAAGCTTTCTTT. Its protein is CASNFPAGVEAFF.

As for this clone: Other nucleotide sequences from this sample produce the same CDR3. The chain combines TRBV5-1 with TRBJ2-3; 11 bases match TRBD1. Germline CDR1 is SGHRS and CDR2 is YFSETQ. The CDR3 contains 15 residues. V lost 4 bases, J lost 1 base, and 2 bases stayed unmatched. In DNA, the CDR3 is TGCGCCAGCAGCCGGGGACAGGGGGGCACAGATACGCAGTATTTT. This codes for CASSRGQGGTDTQYF.

The CDR3: CASSQAEVGFYGYTF. In DNA, the CDR3 is TGCGCCAGCAGCCAAGCTGAGGTCGGGTTCTATGGCTACACCTTC. The chain recombines TRBV4-1 with TRBJ1-2; unclear D gene. Trimming removed 1 base from V and 4 bases from J, with 13 bases in between. The CDR3 runs to 15 residues. Germline lookup yields CDR1 MGHRA and CDR2 YSYEKL.

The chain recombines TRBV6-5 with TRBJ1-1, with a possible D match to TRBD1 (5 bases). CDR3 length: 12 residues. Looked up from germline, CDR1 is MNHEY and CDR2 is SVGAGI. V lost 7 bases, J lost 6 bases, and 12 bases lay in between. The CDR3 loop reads CASIQGAAEAFF. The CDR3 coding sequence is TGTGCCAGCATTCAGGGTGCGGCTGAAGCTTTCTTT.

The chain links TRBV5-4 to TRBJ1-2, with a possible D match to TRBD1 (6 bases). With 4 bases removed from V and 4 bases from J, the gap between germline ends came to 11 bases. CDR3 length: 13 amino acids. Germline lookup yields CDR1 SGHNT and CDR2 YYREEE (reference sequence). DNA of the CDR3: TGTGCCAGCAGCCCGGACAGCAGCTATGGCTACACCTTC. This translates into CASSPDSSYGYTF.

CDR3 in DNA: TGTGCCAGCCGGGACAATGAGCAGTTCTTC. This translates into CASRDNEQFF. The V and J genes are TRBV6-6 and TRBJ2-1, with D unclear. Trimming cost V 8 bases and J 5 bases, with 4 bases left between them. The CDR3 totals 10 residues. In germline, CDR1 is MNHNY, CDR2 SVGAGI (reference sequence).

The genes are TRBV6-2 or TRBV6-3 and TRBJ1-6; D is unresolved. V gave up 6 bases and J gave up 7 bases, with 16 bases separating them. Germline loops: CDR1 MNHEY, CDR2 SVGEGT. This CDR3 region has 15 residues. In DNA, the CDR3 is TGTGCCAGCAGCCGCGGAGAGGCTAGGAATTCACCCCTCCACTTT. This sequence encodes CASSRGEARNSPLHF.

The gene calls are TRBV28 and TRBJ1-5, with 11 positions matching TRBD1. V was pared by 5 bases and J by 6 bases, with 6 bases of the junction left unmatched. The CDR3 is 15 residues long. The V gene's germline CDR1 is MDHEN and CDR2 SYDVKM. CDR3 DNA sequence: TGTGCCAGCAGTCCACGGGACAGGGGGGCTCAGCCCCAGCATTTT. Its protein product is CASSPRDRGAQPQHF.

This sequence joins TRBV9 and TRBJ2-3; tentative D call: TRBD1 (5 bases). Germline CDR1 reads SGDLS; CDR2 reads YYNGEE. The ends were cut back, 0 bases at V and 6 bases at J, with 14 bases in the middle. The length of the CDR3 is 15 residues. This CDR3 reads CASSVVDSQGDTQYF. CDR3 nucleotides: TGTGCCAGCAGCGTAGTTGACAGCCAGGGCGATACGCAGTATTTT.

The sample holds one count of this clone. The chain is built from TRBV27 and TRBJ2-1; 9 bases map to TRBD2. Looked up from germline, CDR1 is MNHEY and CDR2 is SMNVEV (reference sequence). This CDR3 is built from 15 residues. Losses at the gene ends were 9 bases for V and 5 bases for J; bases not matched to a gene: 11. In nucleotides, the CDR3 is TGTGCCAGTGGCAGTCTTAGCGGGGGCCACAATGAGCAGTTCTTC. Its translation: CASGSLSGGHNEQFF.

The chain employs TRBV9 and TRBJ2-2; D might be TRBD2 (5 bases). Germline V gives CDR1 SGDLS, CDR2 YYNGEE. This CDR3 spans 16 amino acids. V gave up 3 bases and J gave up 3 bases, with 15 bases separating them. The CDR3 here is CASSAEVGQHTGELFF. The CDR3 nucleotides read TGTGCCAGCAGCGCGGAGGTAGGGCAGCACACCGGGGAGCTGTTTTTT.

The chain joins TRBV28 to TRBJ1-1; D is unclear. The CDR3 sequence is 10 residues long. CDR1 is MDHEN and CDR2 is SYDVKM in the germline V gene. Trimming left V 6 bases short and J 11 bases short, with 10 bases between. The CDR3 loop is CASRRVEAFF. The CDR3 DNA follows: TGTGCCAGCAGGCGGGTTGAGGCTTTCTTT.

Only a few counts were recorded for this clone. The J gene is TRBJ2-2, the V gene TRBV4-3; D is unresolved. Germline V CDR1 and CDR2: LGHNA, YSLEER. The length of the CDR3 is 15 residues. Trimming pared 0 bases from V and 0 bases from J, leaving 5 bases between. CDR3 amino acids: CASSQEITNTGELFF. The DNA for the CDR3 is TGCGCCAGCAGCCAAGAAATTACGAACACCGGGGAGCTGTTTTTT.